This TCR beta chain was profiled in a study of spatial heterogeneity in lung cancer. Across the whole study: Alpha-chain detections were consistently fewer than beta-chain detections among the sequences.

This clonotype was detected many times. Time point specified: sample taken at primary tumor resection. Untreated early-stage non-small cell lung cancer patients, 65 to 90 in total, were the donors. V shed 4 bases, J shed 3 bases, and the junction held 9 bases outside the gene matches. This CDR3 is 15 amino acids long. Per germline, CDR1 LGHDT and CDR2 YNNKEL (reference sequence). Every individual TCR cDNA molecule carried its own unique molecular identifier, which allowed correction of PCR and sequencing errors. TCRdb called the 5' RACE reads again in MiXCR, with one record for every CDR3 protein. The sample lists tens of thousands of distinct CDR3 sequences; around 7% were seen once.

The TCR originated in a male donor with early-stage non-small cell lung cancer. This sample comprised PBMCs, obtained at surgery. This chain joins TRBV3-1 and TRBJ2-7, with 7 nucleotides matching TRBD1. The CDR3 region is CASSLSGTVFYEQYF. Here the CDR3 DNA reads TGTGCCAGCAGCCTCTCCGGGACAGTCTTCTACGAGCAGTACTTC.